These T cell receptor beta chains were read from a single sample in a study of T cell repertoires in cytomegalovirus infection. TCRdb reanalysed the reads using MiXCR and keeps one entry per CDR3 protein. The repertoire has some 100,000 distinct CDR3 sequences, about 22% of them found once; the top ten carry more than 35%. The sequencing input was CD8+ T cells from PBMCs. The receptors stem from a human donor in good health (CMV status not recorded). Some clones in this sample may be carry-over from other donors' samples. The CDR3 runs from the conserved cysteine through the conserved F or W. D genes are given only for firm matches. Size is omitted from some rows. Given values are once, few, many or a class for expanded clones.

D gene	V gene	clone size	J gene	CDR3 protein	CDR3 DNA
NA	TRBV19	NA	TRBJ1-5	CASNPDRVSNQPQHF	TGTGCCAGTAACCCTGACAGAGTTAGCAATCAGCCCCAGCATTTT
TRBD2	TRBV30	few	TRBJ2-7	CAWSWTSGSYEQYF	TGTGCCTGGAGTTGGACTAGCGGGAGTTACGAGCAGTACTTC
TRBD1	TRBV7-8	medium-sized	TRBJ2-1	CASSLDDRGRLDNEQFF	TGTGCCAGCAGCTTAGATGACAGGGGGCGGCTAGACAATGAGCAGTTCTTC
NA	TRBV7-9	NA	TRBJ2-3	CASRSTSGRLSTDTQYF	NA
NA	TRBV20-1	NA	TRBJ2-2	CSARDTGTGELFF	TGCAGTGCTAGAGATACAGGGACCGGGGAGCTGTTTTTT
TRBD1	TRBV2	NA	TRBJ1-5	CASTDRGWEPQHF	TGTGCCAGCACGGACAGGGGTTGGGAGCCCCAGCATTTT
NA	TRBV14	NA	TRBJ1-2	CASSQEAVSYGYTF	TGTGCCAGCAGCCAAGAGGCAGTTTCCTATGGCTACACCTTC
TRBD1	TRBV12-3/TRBV12-4	many	TRBJ2-7	CASSSPRTGYHEQYF	TGTGCCAGCAGTTCCCCCCGGACAGGGTACCACGAGCAGTACTTC
TRBD2	TRBV4-1	few	TRBJ2-1	CASSQVLGGDEQFF	TGCGCCAGCAGCCAAGTTCTGGGGGGGGATGAGCAGTTCTTC
NA	TRBV7-2	many	TRBJ1-1	CASSFVGATEAFF	TGTGCCAGCAGCTTCGTGGGGGCCACTGAAGCTTTCTTT
TRBD1	TRBV7-9	few	TRBJ2-7	CASSLVHGTGDVYEQYF	TGTGCCAGCAGCTTAGTCCACGGGACAGGTGATGTCTACGAGCAGTACTTC